The sample holds a few counts of the clone carrying this T cell receptor (beta chain). Antigen specificity is unknown. This record belongs to a study of early T cells in non-severe SARS-CoV-2 infection. Across the study: Sequencing targeted bulk RNA from unsorted whole blood, leaving chains unpaired.

The CDR3 is 12 residues long. V dropped 4 bases and J dropped 7 bases, with 13 bases sitting between them. CDR1 SQVTM and CDR2 ANQGSEA come from the germline V gene. Researchers tagged individual cDNA molecules with unique molecular identifiers. TCRdb fed the 5' RACE reads into MiXCR, producing one record per CDR3 protein. The table includes about 61,000 distinct CDR3 sequences, 10% to 13% detected once. Study observations and caveats: The VDJdb matching leaned toward anti-spike CD8 responses and overlooked private and CD4 specificities.

The receptor was derived from an adult who was a healthcare worker with PCR-confirmed SARS-CoV-2 infection or an uninfected control (not recorded which). What was sequenced was whole blood. V is TRBV29-1 and J is TRBJ1-2; maybe TRBD1 (5 bases). The chain's CDR3 is CSVAQGPAGYTF. CDR3 bases: TGCAGCGTTGCGCAGGGCCCGGCTGGCTACACCTTC.